These 23 T cell receptor beta chains were sequenced from one sample in a study of blood T cells in healthy people across ages. The use of a sample-barcoded 5' primer and a J-beta primer mix characterized a second PCR of 7 to 11 cycles. TCRdb fed the 5' RACE reads into MiXCR, producing one record per CDR3 protein. The table records 700,000 to 900,000 distinct CDR3 sequences, roughly 53% of them present only once. Sequencing used blood. The receptors shown here come from a man aged 80 or over in good health.

This clonotype turned up a few times. V is TRBV7-9 and J is TRBJ2-5; D is unresolved. The germline V gene has CDR1 SEHNR and CDR2 FQNEAQ (reference sequence). The CDR3 runs 18 residues. The germline V and J ends were trimmed by 4 bases and 2 bases, with 23 bases remaining between them. CDR3 bases: TGTGCCAGCAGCTCCGCGGTTCGGTTTGTCGGCCAACAAGAGACCCAGTACTTC. It is translated as CASSSAVRFVGQQETQYF.

The chain is built from TRBV28 and TRBJ2-7; maybe TRBD1 (6 bases). The CDR3 totals 14 residues. V shed 5 bases and J shed 6 bases, with 17 bases lying between them. Per the germline V gene, CDR1 is MDHEN and CDR2 is SYDVKM. CDR3 amino acids: CASSPARGSCEQYF. In nucleotides, the CDR3 is TGTGCCAGCAGTCCGGCTAGGGGGAGCTGCGAGCAGTACTTC.

The rearrangement joins TRBV24-1 to TRBJ2-7; D is uncertain. This CDR3 contains 13 residues. Germline V CDR1 and CDR2: KGHDR, SFDVKD. V lost 1 base and J 5 bases, leaving 8 bases between the germline ends. For the CDR3, the DNA is TGTGCCACCAGTGATTTTGATCAGAACGAGCAGTACTTC. Amino acids: CATSDFDQNEQYF.

This clonotype was observed a handful of times. V is TRBV9 and J is TRBJ2-7; 7 bases agree with TRBD2. The length of the CDR3 is 15 residues. Germline-derived CDR1 and CDR2 are SGDLS and YYNGEE. Unmatched junction bases numbered 5, after V lost 0 bases and J lost 2 bases. Written as DNA, the CDR3 is TGTGCCAGCAGCGTAGACTCTAGCGGCCCCTACGAGCAGTACTTC. Amino acid sequence: CASSVDSSGPYEQYF.

This clonotype came up once. The chain is built from TRBV5-1 and TRBJ2-1, with TRBD2 identical over 8 bases. V dropped 4 bases and J dropped 0; count of bases not matched to a gene: 9. Germline CDR1 and CDR2: SGHRS and YFSETQ. The CDR3 runs 17 residues. The CDR3 DNA reads TGCGCCAGCAGCGTTCTTACTAGCGGACCCTCCTACAATGAGCAGTTCTTC. Its protein product is CASSVLTSGPSYNEQFF. Combining the CDR3 with reference TRBV5-1 and TRBJ2-1 gives the whole variable domain KAGVTQTPRYLIKTRGQQVTLSCSPISGHRSVSWYQQTPGQGLQFLFEYFSETQRNKGNFPGRFSGRQFSNSRSEMNVSTLELGDSALYLCASSVLTSGPSYNEQFFGPGTRLTVL.

The chain combines TRBV3-1 with TRBJ2-1; possible D gene TRBD2, 6 bases. V lost 1 base to trimming and J lost 8 bases, with 9 bases between them. In germline, CDR1 is LGHDT, CDR2 YNNKEL (reference sequence). The CDR3 is 13 residues long. CDR3 residues: CASSQARGDEQFF. The DNA of the CDR3 is TGTGCCAGCAGCCAAGCGCGGGGCGATGAGCAGTTCTTC.

This chain connects TRBV28 to TRBJ2-1, with no clear D. Between the trimmed V and J ends, which lost 7 bases and 0 bases, there was a span of 16 bases. The germline V gene encodes CDR1 MDHEN and CDR2 SYDVKM. CDR3 length equals 16 residues. The CDR3 bases are TGTGCCAGCACCCAACGGCTGACTCTCTCCTACAATGAGCAGTTCTTC. Translation gives CASTQRLTLSYNEQFF.

This clonotype was seen a few times. This sequence joins TRBV2 and TRBJ2-6; possibly TRBD1 for D (5 bases). Germline V lookup: CDR1 SNHLY, CDR2 FYNNEI. Trimming took off 7 bases at V and 0 bases at J, with 7 bases between the two ends. The CDR3 sequence is 14 residues long. The CDR3: CASMTDSGANVLTF. The CDR3, as DNA: TGTGCCAGCATGACAGACTCTGGGGCCAACGTCCTGACTTTC.

The V call is TRBV30, the J call TRBJ1-2; D uncertain. Germline V gene lookup returns CDR1 GTSNPN and CDR2 SVGIG (reference sequence). The ends were cut back, 5 bases at V and 8 bases at J, with 9 bases in the middle. There are 10 residues in the CDR3. Written as DNA, the CDR3 is TGTGCCTGGGCGGCAGCGGGCTACACCTTC. As protein: CAWAAAGYTF.

The chain combines TRBV2 with TRBJ1-1, with TRBD1 matching over 7 bases. Germline V gene lookup returns CDR1 SNHLY and CDR2 FYNNEI. With V trimmed by 6 bases and J by 1 base, 5 bases remained unmatched. This CDR3 comprises 14 residues. The CDR3 DNA reads as TGTGCCAGCAGAGAACAGGGGCGGAACACTGAAGCTTTCTTT. Protein sequence: CASREQGRNTEAFF.

This clonotype came up a few times. This CDR3 reads CASSFRVRDTQYF. For the CDR3, the DNA is TGTGCCAGCAGCTTCAGGGTGAGAGATACGCAGTATTTT. The rearrangement joins TRBV7-2 to TRBJ2-3; D is perhaps TRBD1 (5 bases). CDR1 and CDR2 from the germline V gene are SGHTA and FQGNSA. The V end was cut by 3 bases, the J end by 5 bases, with 9 bases between. This CDR3 region has 13 residues.

V gene TRBV12-3 or TRBV12-4 combines with J gene TRBJ2-1; maybe TRBD1 (6 bases). V shed 7 bases and J shed 7 bases, with 20 bases lying between them. There are 15 residues in the CDR3. CDR3 in DNA: TGTGCCAGCATCTCATTGAGGGGGATGAAAAATGAGCAGTTCTTC. Its protein is CASISLRGMKNEQFF.

This clonotype was seen once. The chain has TRBV7-9 and TRBJ2-7, with 7 bases aligning to TRBD2. This CDR3 region has 18 residues. Per the germline V gene, CDR1 is SEHNR and CDR2 is FQNEAQ (reference sequence). The ends lost 5 bases at V and 3 bases at J; junction bases unmatched: 19. This CDR3 reads CASSRESGTAWGGYEQYF. CDR3 bases: TGTGCCAGCAGCCGAGAGTCGGGAACGGCCTGGGGGGGCTACGAGCAGTACTTC. Using reference TRBV7-9 and TRBJ2-7 for the parts outside the CDR3, the full variable domain is DTGVSQNPRHKITKRGQNVTFRCDPISEHNRLYWYRQTLGQGPEFLTYFQNEAQLEKSRLLSDRFSAERPKGSFSTLEIQRTEQGDSAMYLCASSRESGTAWGGYEQYFGPGTRLTVT.

This clonotype was detected only a few times. The rearrangement joins TRBV20-1 to TRBJ2-2, with 9 bases fitting TRBD1. V lost 5 bases and J lost 4; bases outside the gene matches: 5. Germline V gene data show CDR1 as DFQATT and CDR2 as SNEGSKA (reference sequence). The CDR3 has 14 residues. The CDR3 reads CSAVRDRATGELFF. The CDR3 nucleotides read TGCAGTGCTGTGAGGGACAGGGCCACCGGGGAGCTGTTTTTT.

This clonotype is a singleton in its sample. The CDR3 protein is CASSASGRMDEQFF. The CDR3, as DNA: TGTGCCAGCAGCGCTAGCGGGAGGATGGATGAGCAGTTCTTC. V usage is TRBV7-3 and J usage is TRBJ2-1, with 11 bases aligning to TRBD2. CDR1 SGHTA and CDR2 FQGTGA come from the germline V gene. This CDR3 region has 14 residues. Trimming took 5 bases from V and 8 from J; bases not matched to a gene: 5. The full variable domain, rest sourced from reference TRBV7-3 and TRBJ2-1, is GAGVSQTPSNKVTEKGKYVELRCDPISGHTALYWYRQSLGQGPEFLIYFQGTGAADDSGLPNDRFFAVRPEGSVSTLKIQRTERGDSAVYLCASSASGRMDEQFFGPGTRLTVL.

The rearrangement joins TRBV2 to TRBJ2-5; the D gene is possibly TRBD2 (6 bases). Trimming cost V 1 base and J 5 bases, with 17 bases left between them. Looked up from germline, CDR1 is SNHLY and CDR2 is FYNNEI. This CDR3 is built from 16 residues. DNA for the CDR3: TGTGCCAGCAGTGAAGTGCCTCTGGGGGGTTTGGAGACCCAGTACTTC. It yields the protein CASSEVPLGGLETQYF.

The gene calls are TRBV5-1 and TRBJ1-5, with D possibly matching TRBD1 (5 bases). Germline V gene sequence: CDR1 SGHRS, CDR2 YFSETQ. V lost 0 bases and J lost 2, with 12 bases in between. CDR3 length: 16 amino acids. CDR3 in DNA: TGCGCCAGCAGCTTGGGACAGATTGGTGGCAATCAGCCCCAGCATTTT. This sequence encodes CASSLGQIGGNQPQHF.

V usage is TRBV3-1 and J usage is TRBJ2-5; TRBD2 aligns across 8 bases. The length of the CDR3 is 14 residues. The V gene end was trimmed by 1 base and the J gene end by 5 bases; junction bases not matched to a gene: 3. The germline CDR1 and CDR2 sequences are LGHDT and YNNKEL (reference sequence). This CDR3 reads CASSQVGRAETQYF. CDR3 nucleotides: TGTGCCAGCAGCCAAGTCGGGAGGGCGGAGACCCAGTACTTC.

This sequence joins TRBV20-1 and TRBJ2-5; TRBD2 matches at 11 bases. V shed 5 bases, J shed 5 bases, and the junction held 13 bases outside the gene matches. Germline V gives CDR1 DFQATT, CDR2 SNEGSKA (reference sequence). The CDR3 runs to 16 residues. This chain's CDR3 is CSADGTPGLAAETQYF. The CDR3 nucleotides are TGCAGTGCTGATGGAACCCCGGGACTAGCGGCGGAGACCCAGTACTTC.

This CDR3 reads CASSLARPTGRAGYTF. The CDR3 DNA sequence: TGTGCCAGCAGTTTGGCTAGACCGACGGGGCGGGCTGGCTACACCTTC. The chain is built from TRBV12-3 or TRBV12-4 and TRBJ1-2; a possible D gene is TRBD1 (5 bases). This CDR3 region has 16 residues. V was trimmed by 3 bases and J by 7 bases, leaving 21 bases between them.

This rearrangement joins TRBV20-1 to TRBJ2-5, with unresolved D. The CDR3 contains 14 residues. Germline V lookup: CDR1 DFQATT, CDR2 SNEGSKA (reference sequence). Trimming removed 1 base from V and 11 bases from J, with 20 bases in between. CDR3 in amino acids: CSARVHSNTNEQYF. As DNA, the CDR3 is TGCAGTGCTAGAGTGCACTCAAATACAAATGAGCAGTACTTC.

The rearrangement joins TRBV6-6 to TRBJ1-1; D remains ambiguous. The CDR3 totals 14 residues. Trimming removed 2 bases at V and 11 bases at J, with 18 bases between. The germline CDR1 and CDR2 sequences are MNHNY and SVGAGI (reference sequence). The CDR3 nucleotides are TGTGCCAGCAGTTACGACTTCAACCCACGGGAGGCTTTCTTT. It encodes CASSYDFNPREAFF.

The rearrangement uses TRBV20-1 and TRBJ2-7, with 10 bases that match TRBD1. Germline-derived CDR1 and CDR2 are DFQATT and SNEGSKA (reference sequence). Losses at the gene ends were 3 bases for V and 0 bases for J; bases not matched to a gene: 5. The CDR3 is 15 amino acids. The CDR3 DNA sequence: TGCAGTGCTAGCCGGACAGGGGGGGCCTCCTACGAGCAGTACTTC. This codes for CSASRTGGASYEQYF.